The 5 T cell receptor beta chains below were found in one sample sequenced in a study of blood T cells in healthy people across ages. Together with a sample-barcoded 5' primer, a J-beta primer mix was included in a second PCR lasting roughly 6 to 12 cycles. TCRdb reprocessed the 5' RACE reads via MiXCR and lists one record per CDR3 protein. This table has about 1,600,000 distinct CDR3 sequences, around two fifths appearing once. The sample was blood. These receptor sequences come from a woman between 18 and 29 years old in good health.

This clonotype was counted a few times. The rearrangement links TRBV20-1 to TRBJ2-5; TRBD1 agrees at 8 bases. The CDR3 is 13 residues long. The germline gives CDR1 DFQATT, CDR2 SNEGSKA (reference sequence). Trimming removed 6 bases from V and 3 bases from J; junction bases left unmatched: 6. The CDR3 coding sequence is TGCAGTGCCCTGCAGGGGGCGGAAGAGACCCAGTACTTC. The encoded protein is CSALQGAEETQYF.

This CDR3 reads CASSLFGYNQPQHF. CDR3 DNA: TGTGCCAGCAGTTTATTTGGTTACAATCAGCCCCAGCATTTT. The rearrangement links TRBV12-3 or TRBV12-4 to TRBJ1-5; D remains unclear. The CDR3 consists of 14 residues. V lost 2 bases, J lost 3 bases, and 8 bases lay in between.

This chain links TRBV20-1 with TRBJ2-1; 7 bases fit TRBD2. J was trimmed by 4 bases and V by 4 bases; bases with no gene match: 4. The CDR3 sequence is 13 residues long. The germline V gene encodes CDR1 DFQATT and CDR2 SNEGSKA (reference sequence). Written as DNA, the CDR3 is TGCAGTGCTACCGGGGAGGGGTACAATGAGCAGTTCTTC. It translates to CSATGEGYNEQFF.

The rearrangement joins TRBV5-1 to TRBJ2-3, with 8 nucleotides matching TRBD2. The CDR3 sequence is 16 residues long. Per the germline V gene, CDR1 is SGHRS and CDR2 is YFSETQ. V lost 3 bases, J lost 4 bases, and 10 bases stayed unmatched. This chain's CDR3 is CASSSRGLGAADTQYF. CDR3 DNA: TGCGCCAGCAGCTCCCGGGGACTAGGGGCGGCAGATACGCAGTATTTT.

This clonotype turned up a few times. V is TRBV6-5 and J is TRBJ2-2; the match to TRBD2 covers 13 bases. J gave up 1 base and V 6 bases, and 8 bases lay outside the gene matches. CDR1 is MNHEY, CDR2 SVGAGI, per germline. The CDR3 totals 18 residues. The CDR3 DNA reads TGTGCCAGCAGCGGGACTAGCGGGGACCCGATGAACACCGGGGAGCTGTTTTTT. Its translation is CASSGTSGDPMNTGELFF.